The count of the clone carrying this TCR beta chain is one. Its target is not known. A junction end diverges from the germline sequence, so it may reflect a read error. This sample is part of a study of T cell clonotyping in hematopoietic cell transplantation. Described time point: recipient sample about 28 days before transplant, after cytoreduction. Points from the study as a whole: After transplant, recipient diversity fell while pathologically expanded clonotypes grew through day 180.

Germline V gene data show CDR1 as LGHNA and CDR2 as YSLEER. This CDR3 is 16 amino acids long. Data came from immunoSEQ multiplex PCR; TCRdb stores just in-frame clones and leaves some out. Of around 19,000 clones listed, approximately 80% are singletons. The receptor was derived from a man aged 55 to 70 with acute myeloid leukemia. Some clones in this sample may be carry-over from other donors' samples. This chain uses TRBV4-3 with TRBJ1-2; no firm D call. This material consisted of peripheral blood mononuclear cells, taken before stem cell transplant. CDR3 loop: CASNQDQASYNYGYTF. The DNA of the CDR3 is TGCGCCAGCAACCAAGATCAAGCCAGCTATAACTATGGCTACACCTTC.